Sequencing of this T cell receptor beta chain was carried out in a study of T-cell memory formation after mild COVID-19. Across the study: TCR clusters were mostly donor specific. Study results and caveats: Cross-reactive memory appears to have joined, as suggested by some responding clones showing up in pre-infection memory.

The CDR3 is 13 residues long. Germline loops: CDR1 SEHNR, CDR2 FQNEAQ (reference sequence). V shed 3 bases and J 10 bases; nucleotides not matched to a gene: 0. For this clonotype: Its cognate antigen is unknown.

The TCR alpha and TCR beta cDNA libraries, bearing sample barcodes and UMIs, were generated by 5'RACE using constant-segment primers. TCRdb re-derived calls from the 5' RACE reads in MiXCR, one entry per CDR3 protein. There are some 120,000 distinct CDR3 sequences in the sample; about 15% occur only once, and 4% to 6% lies in the top ten. The TCR sequence derives from a man aged 18 to 30 who had mild COVID-19 (a few samples of this study predate the infection). Cell type and time point are not known. The rearrangement links TRBV7-9 to TRBJ1-6; the match to TRBD1 covers 10 bases. Sequencing input: PBMCs or a T cell subset sorted from them (not recorded which). CDR3 residues: CASSLTGGSPLHF. The CDR3 DNA follows: TGTGCCAGCAGCTTGACAGGGGGCTCACCCCTCCACTTT.